This T cell receptor beta chain was captured by sequencing in a study of control samples from healthy donors and cancer patients. This CDR3 spans 15 amino acids. Germline V gene data show CDR1 as SGHKS and CDR2 as YYEKEE (reference sequence). Trimming left V 5 bases short and J 1 base short, with 14 bases between. Assay: immunoSEQ multiplex PCR; the TCRdb copy retains only in-frame clones and omits some. The repertoire has tens of thousands of clones, roughly 90% of them found once; the top ten carry under 2.5%. The chain uses TRBV5-5 and TRBJ2-3; D gene ambiguous. This receptor was identified in an older woman with head and neck cancer. Sequenced input: PBMCs. Here the CDR3 DNA reads TGTGCCAGCAGTCATAGCAGTTTAGGCACAGATACGCAGTATTTT. Translated: CASSHSSLGTDTQYF.